The rows below give T cell receptor beta chains drawn from one sample of a study of CD8+CD57+ T cells in acquired aplastic anemia. Using its own MiXCR run on the reads, TCRdb lists one record per CDR3 protein. This repertoire shows tens of thousands of distinct CDR3 sequences, under 80% found once; its top ten account for 80% to 90%. Material for sequencing was sorted CD4+, CD8+, or CD8+CD57+ T cells (not recorded which) from PBMCs. The receptor set was obtained from a human donor with aplastic anemia. Both conserved end residues are part of each CDR3. The D gene is left open where the match is weak. Clone size, where shown, is once, few, many, or a class for clones that have expanded.

CDR3nt: TGTGCCAGCAGCGCCTTAGCGGGAGGCTGGGGGGAGACCCAGTACTTC
CDR3aa: CASSALAGGWGETQYF
v_gene: TRBV9
j_gene: TRBJ2-5
abundance: once
d_gene: TRBD2

CDR3nt: TGCAGCGTTGAAGACCGGGAGGGTGGGATAGCTAACGAGCAGTACTTC
CDR3aa: CSVEDREGGIANEQYF
v_gene: TRBV29-1
j_gene: TRBJ2-7
abundance: -
d_gene: TRBD2

CDR3nt: TGCAGCGTGGAGGTCGGGGGTCCCTACGAGCAGTACTTC
CDR3aa: CSVEVGGPYEQYF
v_gene: TRBV29-1
j_gene: TRBJ2-7
abundance: -
d_gene: -

CDR3nt: TGTGCCAGCAGCCCAGGGAGGGACTATGGCTACACCTTC
CDR3aa: CASSPGRDYGYTF
v_gene: TRBV9
j_gene: TRBJ1-2
abundance: -
d_gene: -

CDR3nt: TGTGCCACCAGTGAGGGGGAAACAGATACGCAGTATTTT
CDR3aa: CATSEGETDTQYF
v_gene: TRBV24-1
j_gene: TRBJ2-3
abundance: -
d_gene: -

CDR3nt: TGCAGCGTTGAAGTTATCGGGATTAACACTGAAGCTTTCTTT
CDR3aa: CSVEVIGINTEAFF
v_gene: TRBV29-1
j_gene: TRBJ1-1
abundance: -
d_gene: -

CDR3nt: TGTGCCAGCAGTTCAATAGCCCGGGACGGGAATTCACCCCTCCACTTT
CDR3aa: CASSSIARDGNSPLHF
v_gene: TRBV28
j_gene: TRBJ1-6
abundance: -
d_gene: -

CDR3nt: TGCGCCAGCAGCCGCACGACAGGGGATGGCTACACCTTC
CDR3aa: CASSRTTGDGYTF
v_gene: TRBV4-3
j_gene: TRBJ1-2
abundance: once
d_gene: TRBD1

CDR3nt: TGTGCCACCAGCAGAGATGGGGGGATCGGGCAGCCCCAGCATTTT
CDR3aa: CATSRDGGIGQPQHF
v_gene: TRBV15
j_gene: TRBJ1-5
abundance: -
d_gene: -

CDR3nt: TGCAGCGTTTATGTGGGGGTAGATACCTACGAGCAGTACTTC
CDR3aa: CSVYVGVDTYEQYF
v_gene: TRBV29-1
j_gene: TRBJ2-7
abundance: -
d_gene: -

CDR3nt: TGTGCCAGCAGGTTTACCGGCTACGAGCAGTACTTC
CDR3aa: CASRFTGYEQYF
v_gene: TRBV7-9
j_gene: TRBJ2-7
abundance: -
d_gene: -

CDR3nt: TGCAGCGTAGGACAGGGCACGAGTGAGCAGTACTTC
CDR3aa: CSVGQGTSEQYF
v_gene: TRBV29-1
j_gene: TRBJ2-7
abundance: -
d_gene: TRBD1

CDR3nt: TGCAGTGCTAGAGCGGGGACAGAGAATTCACCCCTCCACTTT
CDR3aa: CSARAGTENSPLHF
v_gene: TRBV20-1
j_gene: TRBJ1-6
abundance: once
d_gene: TRBD1

CDR3nt: TGTGCCAGCAGTGAAGGCGCTGTGGCGCGCGAGCAGTACTTC
CDR3aa: CASSEGAVAREQYF
v_gene: TRBV6-1
j_gene: TRBJ2-7
abundance: -
d_gene: -

CDR3nt: TGTGCCAGCAGTTCGACAGGGATCACCGGGGAGCTGTTTTTT
CDR3aa: CASSSTGITGELFF
v_gene: TRBV6-4
j_gene: TRBJ2-2
abundance: many
d_gene: TRBD1

CDR3nt: TGTGCCAGTAGTAACGGAGGTTCGGATACGCAGTATTTT
CDR3aa: CASSNGGSDTQYF
v_gene: TRBV19
j_gene: TRBJ2-3
abundance: few
d_gene: -

CDR3nt: TGCAGTGCTAGAGTCCGGGTATTAGTCTCGGACAATGAGCAGTTCTTC
CDR3aa: CSARVRVLVSDNEQFF
v_gene: TRBV20-1
j_gene: TRBJ2-1
abundance: -
d_gene: -

CDR3nt: TGTGCCAGCAGCCCCACACCGACCTACGAGCAGTACTTC
CDR3aa: CASSPTPTYEQYF
v_gene: TRBV2
j_gene: TRBJ2-7
abundance: -
d_gene: -

CDR3nt: TGCGCCAGCAGCCAGAGCGGGGGGGCCGCAGATACGCAGTATTTT
CDR3aa: CASSQSGGAADTQYF
v_gene: TRBV4-3
j_gene: TRBJ2-3
abundance: -
d_gene: TRBD2

CDR3nt: TGCGCCAGTAGCTGGATGGGAGATGGCTACACCTTC
CDR3aa: CASSWMGDGYTF
v_gene: TRBV19
j_gene: TRBJ1-2
abundance: -
d_gene: -

CDR3nt: TGTGCCAGCAGTGAGACAGCTGGCTACACCTTC
CDR3aa: CASSETAGYTF
v_gene: TRBV25-1
j_gene: TRBJ1-2
abundance: once
d_gene: -

CDR3nt: TGTGCCATCCACACAGATACGCAGTATTTT
CDR3aa: CAIHTDTQYF
v_gene: TRBV2
j_gene: TRBJ2-3
abundance: -
d_gene: -

CDR3nt: TGTGCCAGTAGAGACACTTTCGCTTCCTATGGCTACACCTTC
CDR3aa: CASRDTFASYGYTF
v_gene: TRBV19
j_gene: TRBJ1-2
abundance: few
d_gene: -

CDR3nt: TGTGCCAGTCGGTTGGCGGGGGGCAAGGTCTACGAGCAGTACTTC
CDR3aa: CASRLAGGKVYEQYF
v_gene: TRBV7-9
j_gene: TRBJ2-7
abundance: -
d_gene: TRBD2

CDR3nt: TGTGCCACCCAGGGGCAGGGGGGCGAGCAGTACTTC
CDR3aa: CATQGQGGEQYF
v_gene: TRBV24-1
j_gene: TRBJ2-7
abundance: few
d_gene: -

CDR3nt: TGTGCCAGCAGCTTATGCGGGAGCGACGAGCAGTACTTC
CDR3aa: CASSLCGSDEQYF
v_gene: TRBV7-9
j_gene: TRBJ2-7
abundance: few
d_gene: TRBD2

CDR3nt: TGTGCCTGGAACCGGGGACCAGATACGCAGTATTTT
CDR3aa: CAWNRGPDTQYF
v_gene: TRBV30
j_gene: TRBJ2-3
abundance: -
d_gene: -

CDR3nt: TGTGCCAGCAGCTTAGCAGGGACGGCCTCCTACGAGCAGTACTTC
CDR3aa: CASSLAGTASYEQYF
v_gene: TRBV7-2
j_gene: TRBJ2-7
abundance: -
d_gene: -

CDR3nt: TGTGCCATCAGTGAGTCATCGGGGACTAGATCCTACGAGCAGTACTTC
CDR3aa: CAISESSGTRSYEQYF
v_gene: TRBV10-3
j_gene: TRBJ2-7
abundance: many
d_gene: TRBD2

CDR3nt: TGTGCCACCAGCAGAGATGGGGCGGGAGGAAGCCATGAGCAGTTCTTC
CDR3aa: CATSRDGAGGSHEQFF
v_gene: TRBV15
j_gene: TRBJ2-1
abundance: -
d_gene: TRBD2

CDR3nt: TGCAGTGCTAGAGATCTCGAGAATAGCGGGAGCCCTCTCGAGCAGTACTTC
CDR3aa: CSARDLENSGSPLEQYF
v_gene: TRBV20-1
j_gene: TRBJ2-7
abundance: -
d_gene: TRBD2

CDR3nt: TGTGCCAGCAGCTTAGAGGTGACAGACTATGGCTACACCTTC
CDR3aa: CASSLEVTDYGYTF
v_gene: TRBV7-9
j_gene: TRBJ1-2
abundance: -
d_gene: -

CDR3nt: TGCAGTGCTAGATCCGACGGACGAGGCTCCTACGAGCAGTACTTC
CDR3aa: CSARSDGRGSYEQYF
v_gene: TRBV20-1
j_gene: TRBJ2-7
abundance: once
d_gene: -

CDR3nt: TGTGCCACCAGCGGGAGACAGAACAATGAGCAGTTCTTC
CDR3aa: CATSGRQNNEQFF
v_gene: TRBV15
j_gene: TRBJ2-1
abundance: -
d_gene: -

CDR3nt: TGCAGTGCTAGGCCGATGACCTACGAGCAGTACTTC
CDR3aa: CSARPMTYEQYF
v_gene: TRBV20-1
j_gene: TRBJ2-7
abundance: -
d_gene: -

CDR3nt: TGCAGTGCTAATTCGGTCAGGGGGCGGGGTGGCTATGGCTACACCTTC
CDR3aa: CSANSVRGRGGYGYTF
v_gene: TRBV20-1
j_gene: TRBJ1-2
abundance: -
d_gene: TRBD1

CDR3nt: TGTGCCAGCAACCGGGACGGAGTAGAAACCCAGTACTTC
CDR3aa: CASNRDGVETQYF
v_gene: TRBV9
j_gene: TRBJ2-5
abundance: medium-sized
d_gene: -